These 27 T cell receptor beta chains were sequenced from one sample in a study of blood T cell repertoires in COVID-19. Libraries were prepared by immunoSEQ multiplex PCR; TCRdb keeps only in-frame clonotypes and omits some of them. The table lists roughly 70,000 clones, roughly 89% of them singletons, with 4.5% to 5% in the top ten. The specimen sequenced was peripheral blood. The receptor set was obtained from a woman between 45 and 65 years old with active COVID-19.

The chain carries TRBV27 and TRBJ2-2; D gene ambiguous. Per germline, CDR1 MNHEY and CDR2 SMNVEV (reference sequence). The ends were cut back, 7 bases at V and 6 bases at J, with 6 bases in the middle. The CDR3 is 11 amino acids. As DNA, the CDR3 is TGTGCCAGCATTTTCGCCGGGGAGCTGTTTTTT. Protein sequence: CASIFAGELFF.

The chain employs TRBV5-1 and TRBJ2-3; 13 bases match TRBD2. CDR3 length: 16 residues. CDR1 is SGHRS and CDR2 is YFSETQ in the germline V gene. The ends lost 4 bases at V and 7 bases at J; junction bases unmatched: 9. The CDR3 nucleotides are TGCGCCAGCAGCCGCACACCGGGACTAGCGGGATATACGCAGTATTTT. This gives the protein CASSRTPGLAGYTQYF.

The chain has TRBV6-1 and TRBJ2-1; D is perhaps TRBD1 (7 bases). The CDR3 runs to 16 residues. Trimming took 2 bases from V and 4 from J, leaving 15 bases between them. Germline assignment: CDR1 MNHNS and CDR2 SASEGT. The CDR3 sequence: CASSEFLRGAYNEQFF. Written as DNA, the CDR3 is TGTGCCAGCAGTGAATTCCTCAGGGGGGCTTACAATGAGCAGTTCTTC.

This clone was picked up one time. The rearrangement joins TRBV27 to TRBJ1-4, with D possibly being TRBD1 (5 bases). This CDR3 has 16 residues. Trimming left V 2 bases short and J 2 bases short, with 12 bases between. CDR1 and CDR2 (germline): MNHEY, SMNVEV (reference sequence). The DNA for the CDR3 is TGTGCCAGCAGTTTACGGGGGGGTGAGACTAATGAAAAACTGTTTTTT. Translation gives CASSLRGGETNEKLFF.

The chain carries TRBV10-2 and TRBJ1-6; TRBD1 matches at 7 bases. CDR3 length equals 16 residues. The V and J ends lost 6 bases and 6 bases, in that order; junction bases with no gene match: 11. Germline V gene data show CDR1 as WSHSY and CDR2 as SAAADI. The CDR3 is CASSARQGSGNSPLHF. The CDR3 DNA sequence: TGCGCCAGCAGCGCTAGACAGGGATCGGGTAATTCACCCCTCCACTTT.

This rearrangement joins TRBV29-1 to TRBJ2-5; 7 nucleotides match TRBD1. CDR1 is SQVTM, CDR2 ANQGSEA, per germline. V lost 3 bases to trimming and J lost 4 bases; unmatched junction nucleotides: 5. This CDR3 contains 13 residues. CDR3 in amino acids: CSVDETGAETQYF. CDR3 in DNA: TGCAGCGTTGACGAAACAGGGGCAGAGACCCAGTACTTC.

The chain employs TRBV2 and TRBJ2-1; TRBD2 matches 14 bases. Germline values: CDR1 SNHLY, CDR2 FYNNEI. Unmatched junction bases numbered 16, after V lost 6 bases and J lost 0 bases. The CDR3 is made up of 21 amino acids. In nucleotides, the CDR3 is TGTGCCAGCAGCCTCCTCCTCCCTGGGACTAGCGGGGGCTACTCCTACAATGAGCAGTTCTTC. Protein: CASSLLLPGTSGGYSYNEQFF.

The chain recombines TRBV28 with TRBJ2-1, with TRBD2 matching 8 bases. The CDR3 contains 17 residues. J gave up 4 bases and V 6 bases, and 14 bases lay outside the gene matches. Germline CDR1 reads MDHEN; CDR2 reads SYDVKM. The CDR3 spells CASSPTGGRYTYNEQFF. CDR3 bases: TGTGCCAGCAGCCCCACCGGCGGGAGGTATACTTACAATGAGCAGTTCTTC.

The V and J genes are TRBV5-5 and TRBJ2-2, with D possibly being TRBD2 (6 bases). CDR1 is SGHKS, CDR2 YYEKEE, per germline (reference sequence). This CDR3 is built from 14 residues. The germline V and J ends were trimmed by 0 bases and 7 bases, with 10 bases remaining between them. CDR3 nucleotides: TGTGCCAGCAGCTTGGGCGGGGCTTTCGGGGAGCTGTTTTTT. It specifies CASSLGGAFGELFF.

The J gene is TRBJ1-1, the V gene TRBV2; D not resolved. Between the trimmed V and J ends, which lost 8 bases and 8 bases, there was a span of 12 bases. The CDR3 is 11 amino acids. Germline V CDR1 and CDR2: SNHLY, FYNNEI. This CDR3 is CASGEWQEAFF. The CDR3 DNA is TGTGCCAGCGGAGAATGGCAGGAAGCTTTCTTT.

The chain recombines TRBV14 with TRBJ1-1, with 9 bases matching TRBD1. The CDR3 has 13 residues. Unmatched junction bases numbered 7, after V lost 4 bases and J lost 10 bases. Germline-derived CDR1 and CDR2 are SGHDN and FVKESK. The CDR3 loop reads CASSLQGADGAFF. The CDR3 DNA follows: TGTGCCAGCAGCCTACAGGGGGCAGATGGAGCTTTCTTT.

The chain recombines TRBV21-1 with TRBJ2-3; TRBD2, the table's D call, was not compared with the DNA. TRBV21-1 is shown as a pseudogene. The CDR3 is 15 residues long. The CDR3 region is CASSNGSLSTDTQYF. In nucleotides, the CDR3 is TGTGCCAGCAGCAACGGGAGTCTGAGCACAGATACGCAGTATTTT.

The chain combines TRBV4-1 with TRBJ2-1; no reliable D call. CDR3 size: 13 residues. CDR1 and CDR2 from the germline V gene are MGHRA and YSYEKL. V lost 0 bases and J 10 bases, leaving 10 bases between the germline ends. CDR3 sequence: CASSQDRSREQFF. The DNA of the CDR3 is TGCGCCAGCAGCCAAGATCGATCCCGGGAGCAGTTCTTC.

CDR3 sequence (DNA): TGTGCCAGCAGCGGTGGGCAGGGGTCAGATTGGGACACTGAAGCTTTCTTT. Amino acid sequence: CASSGGQGSDWDTEAFF. This rearrangement joins TRBV5-6 to TRBJ1-1, with D tentatively TRBD1 (6 bases). The CDR3 length is 17 residues. The germline V gene has CDR1 SGHDT and CDR2 YYEEEE. V lost 4 bases to trimming and J lost 3 bases, with 22 bases between them.

The chain joins TRBV29-1 to TRBJ2-1, with D tentatively TRBD2 (6 bases). Germline V lookup: CDR1 SQVTM, CDR2 ANQGSEA. Deletions cut 1 base from V and 4 bases from J, with 14 bases between. The CDR3 extends over 15 amino acids. For the CDR3, the DNA is TGCAGCGTTGAAGTGGCAGGGAGGAGTTACAATGAGCAGTTCTTC. This gives the protein CSVEVAGRSYNEQFF.

V is TRBV6-1 and J is TRBJ1-5; D gene unclear. The CDR3 totals 19 residues. The germline V and J ends were trimmed by 1 base and 2 bases, with 21 bases remaining between them. Germline V gene sequence: CDR1 MNHNS, CDR2 SASEGT. CDR3 coding DNA: TGTGCCAGCAGTGAAGTCAGGATTCCCTTGCGTTCGGGCAATCAGCCCCAGCATTTT. It specifies CASSEVRIPLRSGNQPQHF.

The chain recombines TRBV10-3 with TRBJ2-2, with a tentative D call TRBD2 (6 bases). The V end was cut by 5 bases, the J end by 5 bases, with 9 bases between. Germline CDR1 reads ENHRY; CDR2 reads SYGVKD. The length of the CDR3 is 13 residues. The CDR3 DNA reads as TGTGCCATCAGTCCGGGAGTAACCGGGGAGCTGTTTTTT. This translates into CAISPGVTGELFF.

The chain carries TRBV7-7 and TRBJ2-2, with 13 bases that match TRBD2. From germline, CDR1 is SSHAT and CDR2 FNYEAQ (reference sequence). Trimming took 7 bases from V and 6 from J; bases not matched to a gene: 2. The CDR3 length is 14 residues. Here the CDR3 reads CASTGTSGAGELFF. The CDR3, as DNA: TGTGCCAGCACGGGGACTAGCGGGGCCGGGGAGCTGTTTTTT.

The chain joins TRBV11-2 to TRBJ2-2, with D hard to call. Germline V gives CDR1 SGHAT, CDR2 FQNNGV. Trimming shortened V by 3 bases and J by 6 bases, and 5 bases separated the two germline ends. The CDR3 is 12 residues long. For the CDR3, the DNA is TGTGCCAGCAGCTTCGGAGCCGGGGAGCTGTTTTTT. Its translation: CASSFGAGELFF.

The chain links TRBV5-6 to TRBJ2-3; D possibly corresponds to TRBD1 (6 bases). V gave up 3 bases and J gave up 3 bases, with 17 bases separating them. CDR3 length: 16 residues. The V gene's germline CDR1 is SGHDT and CDR2 YYEEEE. The CDR3, as DNA: TGTGCCAGCAGCTACAGGGACCTAGATCTTACAGATACGCAGTATTTT. Its protein product is CASSYRDLDLTDTQYF.

The chain is built from TRBV19 and TRBJ1-5; no definite D call. The CDR3 has 15 residues. The V gene lost 5 bases and the J gene lost 3 bases, with 14 bases spanning the gap. CDR1 and CDR2 from the germline V gene are LNHDA and SQIVND (reference sequence). CDR3 bases: TGTGCCAGTAGTCCCGACGGAATAGCCAATCAGCCCCAGCATTTT. Translated, it gives CASSPDGIANQPQHF.

J is TRBJ1-2 and V is TRBV19, with TRBD1 matching 8 bases. CDR3 length: 16 residues. The germline gives CDR1 LNHDA, CDR2 SQIVND (reference sequence). The V and J ends lost 0 bases and 5 bases, in that order; junction bases with no gene match: 8. The CDR3 region is CASSIDIAGTGYGYTF. The CDR3 DNA follows: TGTGCCAGTAGTATAGATATCGCCGGGACAGGATATGGCTACACCTTC.

This chain joins TRBV28 and TRBJ1-4, with D maybe TRBD1 (5 bases). Germline loops: CDR1 MDHEN, CDR2 SYDVKM. Trimming removed 1 base from V and 7 bases from J, with 16 bases in between. This CDR3 region has 16 residues. DNA of the CDR3: TGTGCCAGCAGTTTATTTACGGGGGGAAAGGGTGAAAAACTGTTTTTT. Translation: CASSLFTGGKGEKLFF.

This rearrangement joins TRBV2 to TRBJ1-6, with 7 bases lining up with TRBD1. CDR1 and CDR2 (germline): SNHLY, FYNNEI. The CDR3 covers 16 residues. V dropped 4 bases and J dropped 0; count of bases not matched to a gene: 3. The CDR3 sequence is CASSVQGSSYNSPLHF. The CDR3 DNA is TGTGCCAGCAGTGTACAGGGGAGCTCCTATAATTCACCCCTCCACTTT.

This clone was seen only once. The genes are TRBV5-1 and TRBJ1-1; 9 bases line up with TRBD1. Germline CDR1 is SGHRS and CDR2 is YFSETQ. CDR3 length equals 14 residues. The junction had 1 base not matched to a gene; V was cut back by 0 bases and J by 4 bases. The CDR3 reads CASSLDRGRTEAFF. The CDR3 nucleotides read TGCGCCAGCAGCTTGGACAGGGGGCGCACTGAAGCTTTCTTT.

This clone has a single count. V gene TRBV18 combines with J gene TRBJ1-1; 9 bases are shared with TRBD1. The CDR3 is 15 residues long. J lost 1 base, V lost 4 bases, and 4 bases had no gene match. Germline V gene sequence: CDR1 KGHSH, CDR2 LQKENI. The CDR3 DNA follows: TGTGCCAGCTCACAGGGGACAGGGACGAACACTGAAGCTTTCTTT. Translating it yields CASSQGTGTNTEAFF.

This rearrangement joins TRBV5-1 to TRBJ2-7; 10 nucleotides match TRBD1. This CDR3 has 15 amino acids. The V gene end was trimmed by 0 bases and the J gene end by 5 bases; junction bases not matched to a gene: 5. The germline gives CDR1 SGHRS, CDR2 YFSETQ. The CDR3 reads CASSLEGQGLHEQYF. CDR3 DNA sequence: TGCGCCAGCAGCTTGGAGGGACAGGGGCTTCACGAGCAGTACTTC.